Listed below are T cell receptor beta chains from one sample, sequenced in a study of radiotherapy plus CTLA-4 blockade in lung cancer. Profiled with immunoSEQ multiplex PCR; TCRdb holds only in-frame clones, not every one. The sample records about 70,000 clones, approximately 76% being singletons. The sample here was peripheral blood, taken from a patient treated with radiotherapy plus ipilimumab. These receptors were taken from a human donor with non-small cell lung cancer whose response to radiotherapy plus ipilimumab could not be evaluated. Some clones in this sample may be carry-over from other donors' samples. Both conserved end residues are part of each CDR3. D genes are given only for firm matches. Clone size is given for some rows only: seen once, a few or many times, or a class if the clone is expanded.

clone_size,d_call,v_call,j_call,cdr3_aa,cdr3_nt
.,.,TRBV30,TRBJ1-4,CAWSGRSGNEKLFF,TGTGCCTGGAGTGGGAGGAGTGGGAACGAAAAACTGTTTTTT
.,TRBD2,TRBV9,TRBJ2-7,CASSSGTTSYEQYF,TGTGCCAGCAGCTCCGGGACTACCTCCTACGAGCAGTACTTC
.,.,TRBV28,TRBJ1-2,CASSFPGVGANYGYTF,TGTGCCAGCAGTTTTCCCGGAGTCGGAGCTAACTATGGCTACACCTTC
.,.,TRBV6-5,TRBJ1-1,CASSYSDSQFEAFF,TGTGCCAGCAGTTACTCGGACTCCCAATTTGAAGCTTTCTTT
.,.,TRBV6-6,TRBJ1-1,CASSPSGGGDSAFF,TGTGCCAGCAGCCCCTCTGGGGGGGGCGATTCCGCTTTCTTT
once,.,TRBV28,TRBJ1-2,CASSLAGTSAWGYTF,TGTGCCAGCAGTTTAGCCGGGACAAGCGCCTGGGGCTACACCTTC
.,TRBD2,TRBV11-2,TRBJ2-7,CASSSREGMRAFSYEQYF,TGTGCCAGCAGCTCCAGGGAGGGGATGCGGGCTTTCTCCTACGAGCAGTACTTC
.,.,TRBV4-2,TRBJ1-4,CASSQSGIPGGEKLFF,TGTGCCAGCAGCCAAAGTGGGATCCCGGGGGGGGAAAAACTGTTTTTT
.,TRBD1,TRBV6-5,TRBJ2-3,CASSYGQETQYF,TGTGCCAGCAGTTACGGACAGGAAACGCAGTATTTT
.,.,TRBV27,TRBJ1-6,CASSLLQGSHTLHF,TGTGCCAGCAGTTTACTACAGGGTTCTCACACCCTCCACTTT
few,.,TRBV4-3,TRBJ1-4,CASSQVREGEVGEKLFF,TGCGCCAGCAGCCAAGTCCGGGAGGGGGAGGTTGGGGAAAAACTGTTTTTT
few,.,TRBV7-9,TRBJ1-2,CASSLVRQGGNYGYTF,TGTGCCAGCAGCTTAGTGAGGCAGGGAGGGAACTATGGCTACACCTTC
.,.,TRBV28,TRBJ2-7,CASSTLGGLWYEQYF,TGTGCCAGCAGTACGCTTGGGGGGTTATGGTACGAGCAGTACTTC
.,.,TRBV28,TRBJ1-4,CASSLRGISGEKLFF,TGTGCCAGCAGTCTCCGGGGTATTTCAGGAGAAAAACTGTTTTTT
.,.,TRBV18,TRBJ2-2,CASSPFTLGGRYTGELFF,TGTGCCAGCTCACCATTCACCCTCGGGGGGCGATACACCGGGGAGCTGTTTTTT
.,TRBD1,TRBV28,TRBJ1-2,CASRPGQGNYGYTF,TGTGCCAGCAGGCCGGGACAGGGGAACTATGGCTACACCTTC
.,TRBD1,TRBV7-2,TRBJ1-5,CASSLAGTGNWPQHF,TGTGCCAGCAGCTTAGCCGGGACAGGCAATTGGCCCCAGCATTTT
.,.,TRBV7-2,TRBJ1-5,CASSLGGRDQPQHF,TGTGCCAGCAGCTTAGGGGGGCGAGATCAGCCCCAGCATTTT
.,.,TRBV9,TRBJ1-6,CASSVSSYNSPLHF,TGTGCCAGCAGCGTTAGCTCCTATAATTCACCCCTCCACTTT
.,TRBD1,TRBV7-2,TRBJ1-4,CASSFAGTGGEKLFF,TGTGCCAGCAGCTTCGCCGGGACAGGAGGTGAAAAACTGTTTTTT
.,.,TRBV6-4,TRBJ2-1,CASSVEGGGNNEQFF,TGTGCCAGCAGTGTTGAAGGGGGGGGGAACAATGAGCAGTTCTTC
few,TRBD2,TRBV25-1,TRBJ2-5,CASSLRGGQETQYF,TGTGCCAGCAGTTTGCGGGGGGGCCAAGAGACCCAGTACTTC
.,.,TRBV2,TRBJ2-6,CASSGALSSGANVLTF,TGTGCCAGCAGTGGGGCTCTGAGCTCTGGGGCCAACGTCCTGACTTTC
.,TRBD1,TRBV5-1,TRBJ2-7,CASSLGGDRGLSEQYF,TGCGCCAGCAGCTTGGGAGGGGACAGGGGGCTGTCCGAGCAGTACTTC
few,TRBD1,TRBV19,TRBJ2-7,CASKWDSGSYEQYF,TGTGCCAGTAAATGGGACAGCGGCTCCTACGAGCAGTACTTC
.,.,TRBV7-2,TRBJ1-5,CASSFQHRPQHF,TGTGCCAGCAGCTTTCAACACCGGCCCCAGCATTTT
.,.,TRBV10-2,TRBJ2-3,CASSGLASTDTQYF,TGCGCCAGTTCGGGACTCGCCAGCACAGATACGCAGTATTTT
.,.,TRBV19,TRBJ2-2,CASSIDLPDRQTGELFF,TGTGCCAGTAGTATAGATCTCCCGGACAGACAGACCGGGGAGCTGTTTTTT
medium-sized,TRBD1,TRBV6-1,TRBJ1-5,CASSGQGFSNQPQHF,TGTGCCAGCAGTGGACAGGGTTTCAGCAATCAGCCCCAGCATTTT
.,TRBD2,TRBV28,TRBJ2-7,CASSLAGGPPREQYF,TGTGCCAGCAGTTTGGCGGGGGGGCCCCCTCGAGAGCAGTACTTC
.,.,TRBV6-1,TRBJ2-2,CASSAQGSTGELFF,TGTGCCAGCAGTGCTCAGGGGTCTACCGGGGAGCTGTTTTTT
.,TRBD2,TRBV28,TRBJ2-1,CASSLEIAGGDEQFF,TGTGCCAGCAGTTTAGAAATAGCGGGGGGGGATGAGCAGTTCTTC
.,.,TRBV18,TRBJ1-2,CASSPAAGQASSNYGYTF,TGTGCCAGCTCACCCGCGGCGGGGCAGGCCTCTTCTAACTATGGCTACACCTTC